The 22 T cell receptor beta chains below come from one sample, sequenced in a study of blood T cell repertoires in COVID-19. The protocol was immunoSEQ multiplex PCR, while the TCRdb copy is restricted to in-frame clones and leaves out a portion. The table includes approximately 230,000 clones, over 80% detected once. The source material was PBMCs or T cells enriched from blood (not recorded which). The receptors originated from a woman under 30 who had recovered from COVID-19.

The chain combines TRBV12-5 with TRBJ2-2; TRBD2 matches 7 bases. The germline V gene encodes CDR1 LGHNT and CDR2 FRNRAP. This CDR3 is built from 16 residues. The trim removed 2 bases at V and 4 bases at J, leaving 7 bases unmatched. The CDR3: CASGLSRAGITGELFF. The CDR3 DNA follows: TGTGCTAGTGGTTTGTCCAGAGCGGGGATCACCGGGGAGCTGTTTTTT.

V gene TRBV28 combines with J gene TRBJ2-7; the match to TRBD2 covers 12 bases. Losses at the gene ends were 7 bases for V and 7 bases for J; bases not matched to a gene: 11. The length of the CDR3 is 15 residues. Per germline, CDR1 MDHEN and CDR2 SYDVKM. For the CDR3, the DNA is TGTGCCAGCAATTACTTGTCCGGGACTAGCGGGGAGCAGTACTTC. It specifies CASNYLSGTSGEQYF.

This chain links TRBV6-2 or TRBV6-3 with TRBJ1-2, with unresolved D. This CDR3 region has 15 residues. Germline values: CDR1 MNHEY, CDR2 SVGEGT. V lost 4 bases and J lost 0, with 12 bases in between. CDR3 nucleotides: TGTGCCAGCAGTTCCCCGGGAGAGGCTAACTATGGCTACACCTTC. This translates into CASSSPGEANYGYTF.

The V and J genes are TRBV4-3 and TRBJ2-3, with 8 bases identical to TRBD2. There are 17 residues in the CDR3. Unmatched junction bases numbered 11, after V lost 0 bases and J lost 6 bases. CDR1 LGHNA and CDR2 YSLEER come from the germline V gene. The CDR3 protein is CASSQEASGGVSDTQYF. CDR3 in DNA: TGCGCCAGCAGCCAAGAGGCCAGCGGGGGCGTCAGCGATACGCAGTATTTT.

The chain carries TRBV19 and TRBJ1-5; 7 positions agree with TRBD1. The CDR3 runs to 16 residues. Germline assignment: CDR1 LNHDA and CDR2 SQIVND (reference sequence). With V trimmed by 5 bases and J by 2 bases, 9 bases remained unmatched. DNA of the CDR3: TGTGCCAGTAGTGGGATCAACAGGGGCCGCAATCAGCCCCAGCATTTT. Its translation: CASSGINRGRNQPQHF.

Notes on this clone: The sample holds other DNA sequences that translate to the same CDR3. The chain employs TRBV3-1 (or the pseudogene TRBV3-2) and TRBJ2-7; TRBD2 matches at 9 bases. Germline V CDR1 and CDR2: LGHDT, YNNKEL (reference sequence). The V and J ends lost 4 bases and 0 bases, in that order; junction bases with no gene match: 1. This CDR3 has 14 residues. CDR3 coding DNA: TGTGCCAGCAGCCTGACTAGCGGCTCCTACGAGCAGTACTTC. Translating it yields CASSLTSGSYEQYF.

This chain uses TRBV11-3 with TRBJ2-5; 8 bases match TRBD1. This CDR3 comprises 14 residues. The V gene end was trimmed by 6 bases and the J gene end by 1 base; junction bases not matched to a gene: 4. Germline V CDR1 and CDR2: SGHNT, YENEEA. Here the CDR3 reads CASRPGTGQETQYF. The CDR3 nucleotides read TGTGCCAGCAGGCCCGGGACAGGCCAAGAGACCCAGTACTTC.

The CDR3 region is CASSLAASPNNSPLHF. The CDR3 bases are TGTGCCAGCAGCTTAGCCGCGAGTCCCAATAATTCACCCCTCCACTTT. The J gene is TRBJ1-6, the V gene TRBV7-2; no clear D. Per germline, CDR1 SGHTA and CDR2 FQGNSA. The CDR3 spans 16 residues. With 0 bases removed from V and 5 bases from J, the gap between germline ends came to 11 bases.

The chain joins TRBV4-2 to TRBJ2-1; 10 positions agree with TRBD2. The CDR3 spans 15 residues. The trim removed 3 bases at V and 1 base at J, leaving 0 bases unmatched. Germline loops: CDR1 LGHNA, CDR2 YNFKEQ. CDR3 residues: CASSQTSGSYNEQFF. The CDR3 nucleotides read TGTGCCAGCAGCCAGACTAGCGGGTCCTACAATGAGCAGTTCTTC.

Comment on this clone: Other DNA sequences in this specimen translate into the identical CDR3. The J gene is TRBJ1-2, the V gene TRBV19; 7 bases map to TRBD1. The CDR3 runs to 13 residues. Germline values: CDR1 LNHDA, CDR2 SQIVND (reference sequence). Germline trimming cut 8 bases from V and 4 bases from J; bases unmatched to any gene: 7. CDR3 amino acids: CASGDRDSYGYTF. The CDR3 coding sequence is TGTGCCAGTGGGGATAGGGACAGCTATGGCTACACCTTC.

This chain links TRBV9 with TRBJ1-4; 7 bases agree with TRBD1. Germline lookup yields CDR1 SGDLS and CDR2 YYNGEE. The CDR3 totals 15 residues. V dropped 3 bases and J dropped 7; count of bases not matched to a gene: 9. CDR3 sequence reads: CASSEGAALGEKLFF. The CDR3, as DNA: TGTGCCAGCAGCGAGGGGGCGGCCTTAGGTGAAAAACTGTTTTTT.

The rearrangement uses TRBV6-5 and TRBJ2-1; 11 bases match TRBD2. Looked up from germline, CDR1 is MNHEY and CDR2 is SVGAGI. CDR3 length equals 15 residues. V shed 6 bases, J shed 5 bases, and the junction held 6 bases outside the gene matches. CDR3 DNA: TGTGCCAGCAGCCGTGTAGCGGGGGGGCACAATGAGCAGTTCTTC. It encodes CASSRVAGGHNEQFF.

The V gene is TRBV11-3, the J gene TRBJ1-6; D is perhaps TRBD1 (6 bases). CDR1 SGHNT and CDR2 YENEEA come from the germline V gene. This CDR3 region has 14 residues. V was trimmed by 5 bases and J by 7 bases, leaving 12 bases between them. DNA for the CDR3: TGTGCCAGCAGCCGACAGGTCGGCAATTCACCCCTCCACTTT. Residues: CASSRQVGNSPLHF.

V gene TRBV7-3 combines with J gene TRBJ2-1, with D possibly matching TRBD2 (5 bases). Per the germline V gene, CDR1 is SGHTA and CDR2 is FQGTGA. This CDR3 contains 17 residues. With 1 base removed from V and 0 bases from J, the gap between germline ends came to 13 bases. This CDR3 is CASSLNPPGSSYNEQFF. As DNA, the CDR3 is TGTGCCAGCAGCTTAAACCCTCCGGGGAGCTCCTACAATGAGCAGTTCTTC. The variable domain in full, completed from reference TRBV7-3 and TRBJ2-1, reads GAGVSQTPSNKVTEKGKYVELRCDPISGHTALYWYRQSLGQGPEFLIYFQGTGAADDSGLPNDRFFAVRPEGSVSTLKIQRTERGDSAVYLCASSLNPPGSSYNEQFFGPGTRLTVL.

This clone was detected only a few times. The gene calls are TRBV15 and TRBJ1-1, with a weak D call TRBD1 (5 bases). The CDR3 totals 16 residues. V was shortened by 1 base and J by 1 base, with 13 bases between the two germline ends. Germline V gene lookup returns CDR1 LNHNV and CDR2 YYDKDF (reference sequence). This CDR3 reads CATSRGRRGGNTEAFF. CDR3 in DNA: TGTGCCACCAGCAGAGGAAGGAGGGGTGGGAACACTGAAGCTTTCTTT. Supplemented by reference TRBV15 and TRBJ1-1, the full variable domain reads DAMVIQNPRYQVTQFGKPVTLSCSQTLNHNVMYWYQQKSSQAPKLLFHYYDKDFNNEADTPDNFQSRRPNTSFCFLDIRSPGLGDTAMYLCATSRGRRGGNTEAFFGQGTRLTVV.

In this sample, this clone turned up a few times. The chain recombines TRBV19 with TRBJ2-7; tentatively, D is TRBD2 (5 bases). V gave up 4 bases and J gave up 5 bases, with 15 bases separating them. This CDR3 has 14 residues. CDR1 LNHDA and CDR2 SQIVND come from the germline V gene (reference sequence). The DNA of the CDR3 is TGTGCCAGTAGTAGGCGGGCCGGGATCGACGAGCAGTACTTC. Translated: CASSRRAGIDEQYF.

The CDR3, as DNA: TGTGCCAGCCGACTCTCCTACGAGCAGTACTTC. It yields the protein CASRLSYEQYF. The chain combines TRBV6-1 with TRBJ2-7; D gene uncertain. With 8 bases removed from V and 0 bases from J, the gap between germline ends came to 5 bases. CDR3 length equals 11 residues. Germline loops: CDR1 MNHNS, CDR2 SASEGT.

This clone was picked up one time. CDR3 bases: TGTGCCAGTAGTATGGGGGGGAATCAGCCCCAGCATTTT. Amino acids: CASSMGGNQPQHF. The rearrangement uses TRBV19 and TRBJ1-5; tentative D call: TRBD1 (5 bases). The V gene's germline CDR1 is LNHDA and CDR2 SQIVND (reference sequence). Trimming took off 3 bases at V and 4 bases at J, with 7 bases between the two ends. The CDR3 has 13 amino acids.

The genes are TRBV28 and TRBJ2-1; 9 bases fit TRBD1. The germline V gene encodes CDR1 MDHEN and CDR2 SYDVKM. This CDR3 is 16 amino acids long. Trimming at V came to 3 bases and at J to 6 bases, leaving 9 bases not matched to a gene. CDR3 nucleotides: TGTGCCAGCAGTTTGGCCGGGACAGGGAGGGGCAATGAGCAGTTCTTC. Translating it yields CASSLAGTGRGNEQFF.

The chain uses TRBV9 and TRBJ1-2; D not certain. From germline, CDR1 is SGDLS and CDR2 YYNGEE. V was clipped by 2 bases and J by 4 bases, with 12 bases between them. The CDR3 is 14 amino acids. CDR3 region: CASSVGLTPYGYTF. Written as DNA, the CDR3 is TGTGCCAGCAGCGTTGGACTAACTCCCTATGGCTACACCTTC.

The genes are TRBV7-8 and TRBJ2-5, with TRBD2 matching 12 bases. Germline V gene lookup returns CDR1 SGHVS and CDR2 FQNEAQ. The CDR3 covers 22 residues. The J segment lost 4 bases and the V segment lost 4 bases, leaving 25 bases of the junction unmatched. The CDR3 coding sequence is TGTGCCAGCAGCTATAACCCTACCCGGACTAGCGGGATCGATAGTTACGGAGAGACCCAGTACTTC. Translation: CASSYNPTRTSGIDSYGETQYF.

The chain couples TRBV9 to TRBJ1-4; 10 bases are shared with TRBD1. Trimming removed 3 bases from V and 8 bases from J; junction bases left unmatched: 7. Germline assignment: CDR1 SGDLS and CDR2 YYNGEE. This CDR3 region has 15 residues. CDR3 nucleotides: TGTGCCAGCAGCGGAGGACAGGGGGTAGGGGAAAAACTGTTTTTT. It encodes CASSGGQGVGEKLFF. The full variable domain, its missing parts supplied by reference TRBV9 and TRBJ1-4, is DSGVTQTPKHLITATGQRVTLRCSPRSGDLSVYWYQQSLDQGLQFLIQYYNGEERAKGNILERFSAQQFPDLHSELNLSSLELGDSALYFCASSGGQGVGEKLFFGSGTQLSVL.